The 13 T cell receptor beta chains below come from one sample, sequenced in a study of T cell responses to AZD1222 COVID-19 vaccine (dated by TCRdb to the early 2020s). The protocol used for the library was the immunoSEQ multiplex PCR assay. TCRdb carries this immuneACCESS record with in-frame sequences only. Its versions omit some clonotypes, under half of them owing to an unresolved V gene in the studies checked, with the rest unexplained. This sample comprises about 180,000 clones, 92% of them detected only once. Roughly 2% of the sample rests with the top ten. The time point label, read with the paper, signifies: about 28 days (+/-7) after the second vaccine dose. Sequenced here: peripheral blood, sampled 28 days after the second AZD1222 dose. The receptors derive from an adult who received the AZD1222 COVID-19 vaccine.

This chain joins TRBV5-1 and TRBJ2-7; D is possibly TRBD1 or TRBD2 (5 bases each). Germline V gene sequence: CDR1 SGHRS, CDR2 YFSETQ. V shed 5 bases and J shed 6 bases, with 15 bases lying between them. This CDR3 has 13 amino acids. The CDR3 DNA sequence: TGCGCCAGCAGGGGGGACCTAAGAGGCGAGCAGTACTTC. It is translated as CASRGDLRGEQYF.

This clone is a singleton in its sample. This chain joins TRBV27 and TRBJ2-1; D tentatively reads TRBD1 or TRBD2 (6 bases each). Germline lookup yields CDR1 MNHEY and CDR2 SMNVEV (reference sequence). The V and J ends lost 7 bases and 7 bases respectively, with 20 bases between them. CDR3 length equals 15 residues. CDR3 nucleotides: TGTGCCAGCAAAGGGGTGGGGGGCGCGATGAATGAGCAGTTCTTC. Translation gives CASKGVGGAMNEQFF.

The chain carries TRBV6-6 and TRBJ2-7, with D uncertain. Deletions cut 2 bases from V and 3 bases from J, with 2 bases between. The CDR3 spans 11 residues. CDR1 is MNHNY and CDR2 is SVGAGI in the germline V gene (reference sequence). Here the CDR3 DNA reads TGTGCCAGCAGTTACCACTACGAGCAGTACTTC. It specifies CASSYHYEQYF.

The V and J genes are TRBV10-3 and TRBJ2-2; 9 bases are shared with TRBD1. V lost 7 bases and J lost 2; bases outside the gene matches: 5. From germline, CDR1 is ENHRY and CDR2 SYGVKD. The CDR3 length is 15 residues. The CDR3 region is CAIIQGAINTGELFF. In DNA form, the CDR3 reads TGTGCCATCATACAGGGGGCGATTAACACCGGGGAGCTGTTTTTT.

The V and J genes are TRBV6-5 and TRBJ1-1; D is possibly TRBD1 (5 bases). This CDR3 region has 16 residues. The germline gives CDR1 MNHEY, CDR2 SVGAGI. V lost 2 bases and J lost 1, with 14 bases in between. The CDR3 sequence is CASSYPRGRGNTEAFF. CDR3 nucleotides: TGTGCCAGCAGTTACCCTAGGGGCAGAGGGAACACTGAAGCTTTCTTT.

The chain joins TRBV7-9 to TRBJ2-7; D is ambiguous. Germline V CDR1 and CDR2: SEHNR, FQNEAQ (reference sequence). The CDR3 sequence is 14 residues long. Trimming removed 4 bases at V and 7 bases at J, with 17 bases between. The CDR3 loop reads CASSYPMMASEQYF. The DNA of the CDR3 is TGTGCCAGCAGCTACCCGATGATGGCAAGTGAGCAGTACTTC.

This clone is a singleton in its sample. The V and J genes are TRBV5-4 and TRBJ2-2, with TRBD2 matching over 8 bases. Germline CDR1 is SGHNT and CDR2 is YYREEE (reference sequence). V lost 0 bases and J lost 6; bases outside the gene matches: 7. The CDR3 loop spans 16 amino acids. CDR3 coding DNA: TGTGCCAGCAGCTTGGTTGGTAGCGGGACGGCCGGGGAGCTGTTTTTT. Its protein is CASSLVGSGTAGELFF. The full variable domain, completed using reference TRBV5-4 and TRBJ2-2, is ETGVTQSPTHLIKTRGQQVTLRCSSQSGHNTVSWYQQALGQGPQFIFQYYREEENGRGNFPPRFSGLQFPNYSSELNVNALELDDSALYLCASSLVGSGTAGELFFGEGSRLTVL.

V is TRBV28 and J is TRBJ1-2; D not certain. The CDR3 is 13 residues long. V lost 6 bases, J lost 5 bases, and 13 bases lay in between. The V gene's germline CDR1 is MDHEN and CDR2 SYDVKM. The CDR3 nucleotides read TGTGCCAGCAGCTCACCAGTCTCATATGGCTACACCTTC. Amino acid sequence: CASSSPVSYGYTF.

The chain combines TRBV7-8 with TRBJ2-7; 9 bases fit TRBD1. The CDR3 has 15 amino acids. V lost 5 bases, J lost 6 bases, and 11 bases stayed unmatched. CDR1 SGHVS and CDR2 FQNEAQ come from the germline V gene. The CDR3 DNA reads as TGTGCCAGCAGCCTTTTTATTGGGACAGGGACCGAGCAGTACTTC. This encodes CASSLFIGTGTEQYF.

V usage is TRBV2 and J usage is TRBJ2-2; D ambiguous. The CDR3 extends over 15 amino acids. In germline, CDR1 is SNHLY, CDR2 FYNNEI. Between the trimmed V and J ends, which lost 0 bases and 1 base, there was a span of 6 bases. The CDR3 DNA reads as TGTGCCAGCAGTGAAGCGCAACAGAACACCGGGGAGCTGTTTTTT. Protein: CASSEAQQNTGELFF.

The chain links TRBV4-1 to TRBJ1-3; no clear D gene. With 2 bases removed from V and 4 bases from J, the gap between germline ends came to 21 bases. In germline, CDR1 is MGHRA, CDR2 YSYEKL. The CDR3 loop spans 18 amino acids. CDR3 residues: CASSQTPQIKDAGNTIYF. The CDR3 coding sequence is TGCGCCAGCAGCCAAACCCCACAAATAAAGGACGCAGGAAACACCATATATTTT.

Regarding this clone: At one end the junction does not follow the germline gene, possibly because of a read error. The chain is built from TRBV19 and TRBJ2-7; D unclear. This CDR3 spans 13 amino acids. Germline loops: CDR1 LNHDA, CDR2 SQIVND (reference sequence). CDR3 in amino acids: CASSLWASNEQYF. In DNA form, the CDR3 reads TGTGCCAGTAGTCTATGGGCCTCCAACGAGCAGTACTTC. The entire variable domain, with the rest obtained from reference TRBV19 and TRBJ2-7, is as follows: DGGITQSPKYLFRKEGQNVTLSCEQNLNHDAMYWYRQDPGQGLRLIYYSQIVNDFQKGDIAEGYSVSREKKESFPLTVTSAQKNPTAFYLCASSLWASNEQYFGPGTRLTVT.

The rearrangement uses TRBV19 and TRBJ2-1; 13 nucleotides match TRBD2. Germline V gene lookup returns CDR1 LNHDA and CDR2 SQIVND (reference sequence). This CDR3 region has 16 residues. The ends lost 3 bases at V and 6 bases at J; junction bases unmatched: 5. CDR3 residues: CASSIRRLAGGNEQFF. In DNA, the CDR3 is TGTGCCAGTAGTATCCGGCGACTAGCGGGAGGCAATGAGCAGTTCTTC.